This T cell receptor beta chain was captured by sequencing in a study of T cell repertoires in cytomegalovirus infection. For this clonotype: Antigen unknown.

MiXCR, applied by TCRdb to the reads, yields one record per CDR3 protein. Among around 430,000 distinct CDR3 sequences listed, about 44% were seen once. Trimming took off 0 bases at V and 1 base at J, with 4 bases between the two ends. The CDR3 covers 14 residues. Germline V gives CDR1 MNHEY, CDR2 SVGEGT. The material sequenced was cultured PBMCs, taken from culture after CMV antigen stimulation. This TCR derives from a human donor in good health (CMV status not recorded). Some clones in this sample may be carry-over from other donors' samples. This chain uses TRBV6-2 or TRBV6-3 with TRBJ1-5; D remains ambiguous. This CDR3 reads CASSYSASNQPQHF. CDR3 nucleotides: TGTGCCAGCAGTTACTCTGCAAGCAATCAGCCCCAGCATTTT.